This T cell receptor (beta chain) was identified during a study of human thymus T cells. Corrective heart surgery yielded resections, and these provided the thymus tissue. Germline-derived CDR1 and CDR2 are KGHSH and LQKENI. This CDR3 is 18 amino acids long. V was cut by 6 bases and J by 0 bases, with 21 bases left in between. TCRdb's table, derived via immunoSEQ multiplex PCR, lists solely in-frame clones and lacks some. The sample has 55,000 to 85,000 clones; 90% to 95% are singletons. The V and J genes are TRBV18 and TRBJ1-3; D is ambiguous. This clonotype was sampled from a girl in the first two years of life with a congenital heart defect but otherwise immunologically healthy. The material sequenced was thymus tissue. Written as DNA, the CDR3 is TGTGCCAGCTCGTCCTCAACCTCACTGCTTCTCTCTGGAAACACCATATATTTT. It specifies CASSSSTSLLLSGNTIYF. Supplemented by reference TRBV18 and TRBJ1-3, the full variable domain reads NAGVMQNPRHLVRRRGQEARLRCSPMKGHSHVYWYRQLPEEGLKFMVYLQKENIIDESGMPKERFSAEFPKEGPSILRIQQVVRGDSAAYFCASSSSTSLLLSGNTIYFGEGSWLTVV.